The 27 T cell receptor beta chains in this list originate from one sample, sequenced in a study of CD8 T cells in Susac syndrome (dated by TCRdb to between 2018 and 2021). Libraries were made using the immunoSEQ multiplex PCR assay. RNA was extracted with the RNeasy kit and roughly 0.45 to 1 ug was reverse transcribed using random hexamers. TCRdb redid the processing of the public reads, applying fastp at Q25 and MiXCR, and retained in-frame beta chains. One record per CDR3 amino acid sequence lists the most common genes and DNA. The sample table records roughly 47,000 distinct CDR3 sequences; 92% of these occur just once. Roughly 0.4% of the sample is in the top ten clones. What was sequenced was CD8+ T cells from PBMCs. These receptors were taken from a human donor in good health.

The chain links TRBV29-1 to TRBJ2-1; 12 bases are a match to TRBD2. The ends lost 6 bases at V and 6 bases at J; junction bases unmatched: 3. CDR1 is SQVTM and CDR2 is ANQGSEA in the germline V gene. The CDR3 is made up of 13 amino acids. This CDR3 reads CSVGLAGLNEQFF. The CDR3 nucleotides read TGCAGCGTCGGACTAGCGGGACTCAATGAGCAGTTCTTC.

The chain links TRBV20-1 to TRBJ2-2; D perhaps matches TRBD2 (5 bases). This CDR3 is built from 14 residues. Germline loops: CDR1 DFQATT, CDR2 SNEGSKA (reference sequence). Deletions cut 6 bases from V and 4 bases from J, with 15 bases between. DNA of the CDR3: TGCAGTGCAGACCGGGAAACTGCCACCGGGGAGCTGTTTTTT. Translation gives CSADRETATGELFF.

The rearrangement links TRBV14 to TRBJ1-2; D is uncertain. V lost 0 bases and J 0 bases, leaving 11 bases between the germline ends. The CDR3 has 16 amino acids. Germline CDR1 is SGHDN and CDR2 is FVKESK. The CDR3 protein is CASSQDPGPTNYGYTF. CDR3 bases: TGTGCCAGCAGCCAAGATCCAGGACCTACTAACTATGGCTACACCTTC.

This CDR3 reads CATSRVVTGEQFF. The CDR3 DNA sequence: TGTGCCACCAGCAGAGTGGTCACGGGTGAGCAGTTCTTC. The chain has TRBV15 and TRBJ2-1, with no clear D. Germline lookup yields CDR1 LNHNV and CDR2 YYDKDF (reference sequence). The CDR3 runs to 13 residues. V was shortened by 1 base and J by 9 bases, with 10 bases between the two germline ends.

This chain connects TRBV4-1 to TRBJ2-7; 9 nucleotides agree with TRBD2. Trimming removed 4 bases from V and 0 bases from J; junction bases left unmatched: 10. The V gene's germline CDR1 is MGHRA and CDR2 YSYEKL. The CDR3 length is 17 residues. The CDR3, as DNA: TGCGCCAGCAGCCTGGGGCGGGAGGGCCCCCTCTCCTACGAGCAGTACTTC. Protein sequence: CASSLGREGPLSYEQYF.

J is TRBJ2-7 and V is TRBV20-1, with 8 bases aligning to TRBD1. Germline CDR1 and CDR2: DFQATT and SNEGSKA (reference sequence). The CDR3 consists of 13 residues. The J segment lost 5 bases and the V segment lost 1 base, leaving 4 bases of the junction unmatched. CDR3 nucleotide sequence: TGCAGTGCTAGAGGACGGACAGGGCACGAGCAGTACTTC. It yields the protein CSARGRTGHEQYF.

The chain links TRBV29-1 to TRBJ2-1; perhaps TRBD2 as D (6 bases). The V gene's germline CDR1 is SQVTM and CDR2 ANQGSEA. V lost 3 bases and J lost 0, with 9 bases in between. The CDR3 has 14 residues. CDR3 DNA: TGCAGCGTTGATGGGACTTACTCCTACAATGAGCAGTTCTTC. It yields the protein CSVDGTYSYNEQFF.

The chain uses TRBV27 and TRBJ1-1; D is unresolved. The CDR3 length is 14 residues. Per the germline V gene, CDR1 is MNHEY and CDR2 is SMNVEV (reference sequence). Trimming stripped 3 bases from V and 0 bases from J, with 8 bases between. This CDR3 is CASSFGVMNTEAFF. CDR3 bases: TGTGCCAGCAGTTTCGGGGTGATGAACACTGAAGCTTTCTTT.

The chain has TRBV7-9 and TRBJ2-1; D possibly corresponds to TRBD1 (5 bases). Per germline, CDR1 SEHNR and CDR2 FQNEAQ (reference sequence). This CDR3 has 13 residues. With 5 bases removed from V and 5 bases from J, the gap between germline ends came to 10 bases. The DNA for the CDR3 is TGTGCCAGCAGCCCCGACAGCCACAATGAGCAGTTCTTC. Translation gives CASSPDSHNEQFF.

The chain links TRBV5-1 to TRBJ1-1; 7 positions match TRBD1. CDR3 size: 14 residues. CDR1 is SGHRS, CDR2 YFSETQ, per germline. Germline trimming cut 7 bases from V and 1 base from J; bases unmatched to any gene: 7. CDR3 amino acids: CASGWTGTNTEAFF. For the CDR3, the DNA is TGCGCCAGCGGATGGACAGGAACGAACACTGAAGCTTTCTTT.

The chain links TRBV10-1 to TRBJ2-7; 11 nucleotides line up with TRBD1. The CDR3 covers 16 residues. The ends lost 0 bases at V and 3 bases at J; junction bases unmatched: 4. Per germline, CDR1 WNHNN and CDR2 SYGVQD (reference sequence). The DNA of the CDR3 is TGCGCCAGCAGTGAGTCGGGGGACAGGGGGTTCTACGAGCAGTACTTC. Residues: CASSESGDRGFYEQYF.

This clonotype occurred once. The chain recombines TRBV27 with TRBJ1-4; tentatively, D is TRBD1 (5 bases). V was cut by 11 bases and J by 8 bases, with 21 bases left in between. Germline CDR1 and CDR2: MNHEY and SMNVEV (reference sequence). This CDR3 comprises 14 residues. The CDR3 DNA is TGTGCCTCTACATTCGGGGGGGGGAACGAAAAACTGTTTTTT. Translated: CASTFGGGNEKLFF.

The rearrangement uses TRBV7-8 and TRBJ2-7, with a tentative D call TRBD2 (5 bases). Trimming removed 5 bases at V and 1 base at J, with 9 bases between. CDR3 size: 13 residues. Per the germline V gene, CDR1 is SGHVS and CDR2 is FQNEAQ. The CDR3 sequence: CASSGEGSYEQYF. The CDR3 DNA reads TGTGCCAGCAGCGGAGAGGGTTCCTACGAGCAGTACTTC. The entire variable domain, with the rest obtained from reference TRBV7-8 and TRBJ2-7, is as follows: GAGVSQSPRYKVAKRGQDVALRCDPISGHVSLFWYQQALGQGPEFLTYFQNEAQLDKSGLPSDRFFAERPEGSVSTLKIQRTQQEDSAVYLCASSGEGSYEQYFGPGTRLTVT.

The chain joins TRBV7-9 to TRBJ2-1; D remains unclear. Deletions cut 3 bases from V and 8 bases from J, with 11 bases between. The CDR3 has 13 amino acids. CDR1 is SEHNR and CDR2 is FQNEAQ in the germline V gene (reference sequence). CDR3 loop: CASSFPLVDEQFF. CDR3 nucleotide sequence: TGTGCCAGCAGCTTCCCGCTGGTAGATGAGCAGTTCTTC.

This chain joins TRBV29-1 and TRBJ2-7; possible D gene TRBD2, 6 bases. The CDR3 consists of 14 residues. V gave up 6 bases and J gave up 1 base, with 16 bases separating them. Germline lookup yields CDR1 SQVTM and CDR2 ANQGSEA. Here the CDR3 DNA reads TGCAGCGTCGTACTAGTGGGAGGTTCCTACGAGCAGTACTTC. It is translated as CSVVLVGGSYEQYF.

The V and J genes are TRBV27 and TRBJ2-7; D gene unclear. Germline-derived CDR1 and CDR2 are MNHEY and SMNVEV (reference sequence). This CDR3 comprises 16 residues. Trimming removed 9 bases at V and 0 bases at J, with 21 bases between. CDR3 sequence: CASGRSLLSSSYEQYF. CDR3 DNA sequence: TGTGCCAGTGGACGGTCTCTTCTCTCCAGCTCCTACGAGCAGTACTTC.

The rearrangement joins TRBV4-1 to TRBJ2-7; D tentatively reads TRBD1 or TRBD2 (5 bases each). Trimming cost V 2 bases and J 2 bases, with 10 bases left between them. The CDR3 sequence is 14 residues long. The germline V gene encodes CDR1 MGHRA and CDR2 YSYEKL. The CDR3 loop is CASSQRDPTYEQYF. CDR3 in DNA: TGCGCCAGCAGCCAAAGGGACCCTACCTACGAGCAGTACTTC.

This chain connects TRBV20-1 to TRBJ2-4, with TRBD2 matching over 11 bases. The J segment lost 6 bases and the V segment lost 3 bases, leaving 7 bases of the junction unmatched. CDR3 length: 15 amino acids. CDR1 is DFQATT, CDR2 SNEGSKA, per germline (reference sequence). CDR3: CSASPGTSGPNIQYF. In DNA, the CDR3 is TGCAGTGCTAGCCCCGGGACTAGCGGACCAAACATTCAGTACTTC.

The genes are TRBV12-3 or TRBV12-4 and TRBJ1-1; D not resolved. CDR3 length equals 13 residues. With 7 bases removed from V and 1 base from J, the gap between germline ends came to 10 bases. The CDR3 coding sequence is TGTGCCAGCACTGAGATTTCGAACACTGAAGCTTTCTTT. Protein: CASTEISNTEAFF.

The CDR3 loop is CASSGPGTGYLRNTEAFF. Written as DNA, the CDR3 is TGCGCCAGCAGCGGTCCCGGGACAGGGTACCTAAGGAACACTGAAGCTTTCTTT. The chain employs TRBV5-1 and TRBJ1-1; 9 bases are a match to TRBD1. Germline V gene data show CDR1 as SGHRS and CDR2 as YFSETQ. This CDR3 has 18 amino acids. Losses at the gene ends were 4 bases for V and 1 base for J; bases not matched to a gene: 14.

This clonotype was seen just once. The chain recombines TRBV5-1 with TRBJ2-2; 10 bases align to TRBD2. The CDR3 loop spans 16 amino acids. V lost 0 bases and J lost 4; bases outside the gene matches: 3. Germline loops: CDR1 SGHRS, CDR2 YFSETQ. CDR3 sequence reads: CASSLGTSGITGELFF. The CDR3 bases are TGCGCCAGCAGCTTGGGGACTAGCGGTATCACCGGGGAGCTGTTTTTT.

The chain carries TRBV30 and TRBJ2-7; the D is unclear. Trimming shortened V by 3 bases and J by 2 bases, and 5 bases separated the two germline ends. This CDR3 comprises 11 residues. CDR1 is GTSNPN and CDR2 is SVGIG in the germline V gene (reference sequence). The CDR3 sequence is CAWRGTYEQYF. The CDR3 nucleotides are TGTGCCTGGAGGGGTACCTACGAGCAGTACTTC.

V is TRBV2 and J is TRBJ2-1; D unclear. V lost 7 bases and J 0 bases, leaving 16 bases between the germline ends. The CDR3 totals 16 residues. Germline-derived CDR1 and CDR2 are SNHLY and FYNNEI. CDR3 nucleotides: TGTGCCAGCACCGAAAGGTGGGGTAGCTCCTACAATGAGCAGTTCTTC. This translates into CASTERWGSSYNEQFF.

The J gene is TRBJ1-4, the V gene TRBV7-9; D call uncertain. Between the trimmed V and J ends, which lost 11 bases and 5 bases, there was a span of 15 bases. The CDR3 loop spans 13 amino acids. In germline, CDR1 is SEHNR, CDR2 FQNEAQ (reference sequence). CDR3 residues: CASTVPENEKLFF. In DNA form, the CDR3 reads TGTGCCTCGACCGTCCCCGAGAATGAAAAACTGTTTTTT.

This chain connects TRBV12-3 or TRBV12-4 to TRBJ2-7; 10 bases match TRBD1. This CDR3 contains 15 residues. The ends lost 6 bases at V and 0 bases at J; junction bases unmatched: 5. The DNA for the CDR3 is TGTGCCAGCAGGACCGGACAGGGGGTCTCCTACGAGCAGTACTTC. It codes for CASRTGQGVSYEQYF.

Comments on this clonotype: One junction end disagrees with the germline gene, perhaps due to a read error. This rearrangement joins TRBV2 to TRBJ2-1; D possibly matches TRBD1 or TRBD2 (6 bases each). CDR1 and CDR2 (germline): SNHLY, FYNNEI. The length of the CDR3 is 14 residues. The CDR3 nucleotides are TGTGCCAGCAGTGAGAGGGGGGCCTACAATGAGCAGTCCTTC. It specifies CASSERGAYNEQSF.

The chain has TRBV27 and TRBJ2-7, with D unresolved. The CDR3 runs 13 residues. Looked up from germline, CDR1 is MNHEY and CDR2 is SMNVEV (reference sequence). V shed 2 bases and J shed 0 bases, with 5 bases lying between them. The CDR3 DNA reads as TGTGCCAGCAGTTTAATCCCCTCCTACGAGCAGTACTTC. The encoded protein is CASSLIPSYEQYF.